The 20 T cell receptor beta chains presented below share a single source sample, sequenced in a study of shared clonotypes between healthy human individuals. Data came from immunoSEQ multiplex PCR; TCRdb stores just in-frame clones and leaves some out. This table holds roughly 2 million clones, nearly 97% found once. The material sequenced was naive CD4+ T cells sorted from blood. Subset in this sample: CD45RA+ positively selected. The receptors originated from a man aged 18 to 30 in good health.

The chain recombines TRBV30 with TRBJ2-7; no firm D call. The CDR3 runs to 11 residues. Germline V gene data show CDR1 as GTSNPN and CDR2 as SVGIG (reference sequence). The V end lost 4 bases, the J end lost 5 bases, and 9 bases lay between the germline ends. Written as DNA, the CDR3 is TGTGCCTGGAATCCGGGCGACGAGCAGTACTTC. Translation gives CAWNPGDEQYF.

Points on this clone: Other DNA sequences in the same sample also yield this CDR3. The chain recombines TRBV5-1 with TRBJ2-7; 11 nucleotides match TRBD1. Germline V gene lookup returns CDR1 SGHRS and CDR2 YFSETQ. The trim removed 4 bases at V and 3 bases at J, leaving 3 bases unmatched. This CDR3 is 14 amino acids long. The CDR3 region is CASSRTGGSYEQYF. DNA of the CDR3: TGCGCCAGCAGCCGGACAGGGGGCAGCTACGAGCAGTACTTC.

The chain uses TRBV4-1 and TRBJ2-2; 12 bases agree with TRBD2. Germline V gene data show CDR1 as MGHRA and CDR2 as YSYEKL. Trimming cost V 1 base and J 8 bases; bases outside gene matches: 14. The CDR3 spans 19 residues. The CDR3 loop is CASSQVLAGGPGLVGELFF. The CDR3 coding sequence is TGCGCCAGCAGCCAAGTCCTAGCGGGAGGGCCCGGATTGGTGGGGGAGCTGTTTTTT.

This clone appeared once. The chain joins TRBV5-6 to TRBJ1-3; D perhaps matches TRBD1 (5 bases). Germline V gene data show CDR1 as SGHDT and CDR2 as YYEEEE. The CDR3 extends over 15 amino acids. V was trimmed by 4 bases and J by 0 bases, leaving 11 bases between them. CDR3 sequence reads: CASSVTDISGNTIYF. The DNA of the CDR3 is TGTGCCAGCAGCGTGACGGACATCTCTGGAAACACCATATATTTT.

The rearrangement uses TRBV19 and TRBJ2-7; D unresolved. Germline CDR1 LNHDA, CDR2 SQIVND (reference sequence). The CDR3 sequence is 15 residues long. V gave up 5 bases and J gave up 3 bases, with 17 bases separating them. The CDR3 nucleotides are TGTGCCAGTAGTCTGAGACGCACTGGCGACTACGAGCAGTACTTC. This sequence encodes CASSLRRTGDYEQYF.

This clone was detected once. The gene calls are TRBV30 and TRBJ1-2, with TRBD1 matching 10 bases. CDR1 is GTSNPN and CDR2 is SVGIG in the germline V gene (reference sequence). This CDR3 is built from 13 residues. V shed 1 base, J shed 4 bases, and the junction held 0 bases outside the gene matches. The CDR3 DNA is TGTGCCTGGAGTGGGACAGGGGGCTATGGCTACACCTTC. This sequence encodes CAWSGTGGYGYTF.

The chain is built from TRBV7-3 and TRBJ1-1, with 10 bases matching TRBD1. Germline V gives CDR1 SGHTA, CDR2 FQGTGA. The CDR3 loop spans 14 amino acids. V dropped 2 bases and J dropped 6; count of bases not matched to a gene: 3. CDR3 region: CASSLDRGRAEAFF. CDR3 sequence (DNA): TGTGCCAGCAGCTTAGACAGGGGGCGGGCTGAAGCTTTCTTT.

The rearrangement uses TRBV23-1 and TRBJ2-7; D perhaps matches TRBD2 (6 bases). TRBV23-1 is annotated as an ORF whose role is uncertain. Trimming shortened V by 4 bases and J by 3 bases, and 16 bases separated the two germline ends. This CDR3 has 15 residues. The CDR3 sequence is CASSPIAGRIYEQYF. The CDR3 nucleotides are TGCGCCAGCAGTCCCATCGCGGGGAGAATCTACGAGCAGTACTTC.

As to this clone: The sample contains more than one DNA sequence encoding this CDR3. The rearrangement joins TRBV28 to TRBJ1-1, with D unresolved. Trimming removed 1 base from V and 1 base from J, with 4 bases in between. Germline CDR1 and CDR2: MDHEN and SYDVKM. The CDR3 runs 13 residues. The CDR3, as DNA: TGTGCCAGCAGTTTATCCAGGAACACTGAAGCTTTCTTT. This encodes CASSLSRNTEAFF.

The V call is TRBV30, the J call TRBJ2-1; TRBD2 aligns across 7 bases. This CDR3 spans 19 amino acids. J was trimmed by 0 bases and V by 0 bases; bases with no gene match: 14. Per the germline V gene, CDR1 is GTSNPN and CDR2 is SVGIG (reference sequence). This chain's CDR3 is CAWSVLAGRTRSSYNEQFF. CDR3 in DNA: TGTGCCTGGAGTGTACTTGCGGGTAGGACTAGAAGCTCCTACAATGAGCAGTTCTTC.

The rearrangement links TRBV18 to TRBJ1-2; maybe TRBD1 (5 bases). CDR1 is KGHSH, CDR2 LQKENI, per germline. This CDR3 has 15 amino acids. The V and J ends lost 6 bases and 3 bases respectively, with 17 bases between them. This CDR3 reads CASSLPGGRDYGYTF. In DNA, the CDR3 is TGTGCCAGCTCTCTCCCGGGGGGGAGGGACTATGGCTACACCTTC.

The CDR3 protein is CASSDNTYEQYF. CDR3 coding DNA: TGTGCCAGTAGCGACAACACGTACGAGCAGTACTTC. The chain uses TRBV19 and TRBJ2-7; D gene ambiguous. V lost 6 bases to trimming and J lost 4 bases, with 10 bases between them. Germline V gene sequence: CDR1 LNHDA, CDR2 SQIVND (reference sequence). This CDR3 is built from 12 residues.

The genes are TRBV5-4 and TRBJ2-1; 8 nucleotides agree with TRBD2. The CDR3 is made up of 14 amino acids. Germline lookup yields CDR1 SGHNT and CDR2 YYREEE (reference sequence). V was clipped by 1 base and J by 6 bases; unmatched bases: 3. The CDR3 region has the DNA TGTGCCAGCAGCTTGTCAAGCGGGAGCAATGAGCAGTTCTTC. Its protein is CASSLSSGSNEQFF. Variable domain in full (rest from reference TRBV5-4 and TRBJ2-1): ETGVTQSPTHLIKTRGQQVTLRCSSQSGHNTVSWYQQALGQGPQFIFQYYREEENGRGNFPPRFSGLQFPNYSSELNVNALELDDSALYLCASSLSSGSNEQFFGPGTRLTVL.

With respect to this clone: In the same sample, other DNA sequences code for this CDR3. The rearrangement uses TRBV4-2 and TRBJ2-2, with TRBD2 matching 10 bases. The CDR3 is made up of 17 amino acids. The V gene's germline CDR1 is LGHNA and CDR2 YNFKEQ. Losses at the gene ends were 1 base for V and 0 bases for J; bases not matched to a gene: 2. The CDR3 sequence: CASSQAGLAANTGELFF. Here the CDR3 DNA reads TGTGCCAGCAGCCAAGCAGGACTAGCGGCGAACACCGGGGAGCTGTTTTTT.

The rearrangement joins TRBV7-2 to TRBJ2-2, with 7 bases identical to TRBD1. The CDR3 spans 19 residues. Germline V lookup: CDR1 SGHTA, CDR2 FQGNSA. J was trimmed by 0 bases and V by 4 bases; bases with no gene match: 14. The CDR3 coding sequence is TGTGCCAGCAGCTCTAGCCGGGACAGTAACTTCGCGAACACCGGGGAGCTGTTTTTT. This codes for CASSSSRDSNFANTGELFF. Based on the CDR3 plus reference TRBV7-2 and TRBJ2-2, the full variable domain is GAGVSQSPSNKVTEKGKDVELRCDPISGHTALYWYRQSLGQGLEFLIYFQGNSAPDKSGLPSDRFSAERTGGSVSTLTIQRTQQEDSAVYLCASSSSRDSNFANTGELFFGEGSRLTVL.

Notes on this clone: Possible read error: a much larger clone is one base away. At the DNA level, this CDR3 is encoded by other sequences in the same sample as well. The V and J genes are TRBV30 and TRBJ1-1, with TRBD1 as a possible D gene (5 bases). CDR1 and CDR2 from the germline V gene are GTSNPN and SVGIG (reference sequence). This CDR3 spans 13 amino acids. The CDR3 reads CAWSVGGNTEAFF. CDR3 bases: TGTGCCTGGAGTGTTGGGGGGAACACTGAAGCCTTCTTT.

This rearrangement joins TRBV7-2 to TRBJ2-2; tentatively, D is TRBD2 (5 bases). Germline values: CDR1 SGHTA, CDR2 FQGNSA. This CDR3 has 15 residues. V lost 2 bases, J lost 0 bases, and 7 bases lay in between. As DNA, the CDR3 is TGTGCCAGCAGCTTAAAACTAGCGAACACCGGGGAGCTGTTTTTT. It translates to CASSLKLANTGELFF. Combining the CDR3 with reference TRBV7-2 and TRBJ2-2 gives the whole variable domain GAGVSQSPSNKVTEKGKDVELRCDPISGHTALYWYRQSLGQGLEFLIYFQGNSAPDKSGLPSDRFSAERTGGSVSTLTIQRTQQEDSAVYLCASSLKLANTGELFFGEGSRLTVL.

The chain has TRBV6-1 and TRBJ1-5; D unresolved. Trimming pared 0 bases from V and 11 bases from J, leaving 8 bases between. CDR1 and CDR2 (germline): MNHNS, SASEGT. There are 12 residues in the CDR3. CDR3 amino acids: CASSEAGRSQHF. CDR3 nucleotides: TGTGCCAGCAGTGAAGCAGGTAGGTCCCAGCATTTT.

The chain is built from TRBV6-5 and TRBJ2-1; TRBD2 matches at 7 bases. Unmatched junction bases numbered 4, after V lost 5 bases and J lost 3 bases. The CDR3 extends over 14 amino acids. The germline CDR1 and CDR2 sequences are MNHEY and SVGAGI. The CDR3 spells CASSRGEGYNEQFF. In nucleotides, the CDR3 is TGTGCCAGCAGTCGGGGGGAAGGCTACAATGAGCAGTTCTTC.

As concerns this clone: Other DNA sequences from this sample encode an identical CDR3 as well. J is TRBJ2-2 and V is TRBV29-1, with TRBD2 matching over 12 bases. CDR1 and CDR2 from the germline V gene are SQVTM and ANQGSEA. With V trimmed by 4 bases and J by 2 bases, 2 bases remained unmatched. This CDR3 is 15 amino acids long. The DNA of the CDR3 is TGCAGCGTTGGGACTAGCGGGGTAAACACCGGGGAGCTGTTTTTT. Translated, it gives CSVGTSGVNTGELFF.